The T cell receptor (beta chain) described here comes from a study of T cells in Graves' hyperthyroidism and ophthalmopathy. Findings and limits, study-wide: From stable hyperthyroidism, ophthalmopathy was set apart by a 13 V-J model. Blood shared most expanded thyroid clonotypes above 0.001. Ophthalmopathy was model-predicted a median about 6.9 months pre-onset.

This clonotype has more than one count but fewer than ten. Its specificity is not known. Fresh 10 ml peripheral blood yielded PBMCs. With 0 bases clipped from V and 4 bases from J, the junction kept 0 bases outside the gene matches. Germline assignment: CDR1 LNHDA and CDR2 SQIVND (reference sequence). CDR3 length: 14 amino acids. RNA transcripts gave rise to amplified TCR beta CDR3 regions. HTBI primers were used for first-round RT-PCR of the TCR CDR3. MiXCR, run by TCRdb on the multiplex PCR reads, gives a single entry per CDR3 protein. The data show about half a million distinct CDR3 sequences, with about 16% seen just once and roughly 29% held by the top ten.

The TCR comes from a woman under 40 with Graves' ophthalmopathy. V usage is TRBV19 and J usage is TRBJ2-7, with TRBD2 identical over 10 bases. Sample: blood. Here the CDR3 reads CASSIELAGYEQYF. The CDR3, as DNA: TGTGCCAGTAGTATAGAACTAGCGGGATACGAGCAGTACTTC. The entire variable domain, with the rest obtained from reference TRBV19 and TRBJ2-7, is as follows: DGGITQSPKYLFRKEGQNVTLSCEQNLNHDAMYWYRQDPGQGLRLIYYSQIVNDFQKGDIAEGYSVSREKKESFPLTVTSAQKNPTAFYLCASSIELAGYEQYFGPGTRLTVT.